These 4 T cell receptor beta chains were sequenced from one sample in a study of T cell changes during pregnancy in multiple sclerosis. The assay was immunoSEQ multiplex PCR, and TCRdb's table has in-frame clones only and misses some. The profile shows over 90,000 clones, almost 95% of them singletons. This sample comprised peripheral blood, obtained after pregnancy. Source of these receptors: a female donor with multiple sclerosis, enrolled in a pregnancy study.

The chain carries TRBV5-1 and TRBJ2-3; the match to TRBD1 covers 8 bases. Germline lookup yields CDR1 SGHRS and CDR2 YFSETQ. The CDR3 runs to 18 residues. The trim removed 2 bases at V and 2 bases at J, leaving 13 bases unmatched. CDR3 in amino acids: CASSFGGRGPIPTDTQYF. The CDR3 DNA reads TGCGCCAGCAGCTTTGGGGGCAGGGGGCCTATTCCCACAGATACGCAGTATTTT. The full variable domain, in which reference TRBV5-1 and TRBJ2-3 provide the parts outside the CDR3, is KAGVTQTPRYLIKTRGQQVTLSCSPISGHRSVSWYQQTPGQGLQFLFEYFSETQRNKGNFPGRFSGRQFSNSRSEMNVSTLELGDSALYLCASSFGGRGPIPTDTQYFGPGTRLTVL.

CDR3 in amino acids: CASSFEGGRGETQYF. The DNA of the CDR3 is TGCGCCAGCAGCTTTGAAGGGGGCAGAGGGGAGACCCAGTACTTC. The V gene is TRBV5-1, the J gene TRBJ2-5, with TRBD1 identical over 7 bases. Germline CDR1 SGHRS, CDR2 YFSETQ. The CDR3 runs to 15 residues. Germline trimming cut 2 bases from V and 5 bases from J; bases unmatched to any gene: 9.

The genes are TRBV13 and TRBJ2-2; D gene uncertain. V lost 4 bases to trimming and J lost 3 bases, with 15 bases between them. From germline, CDR1 is PRHDT and CDR2 FYEKMQ (reference sequence). The CDR3 has 16 residues. The CDR3 sequence is CASSSPEVLDTGELFF. DNA for the CDR3: TGTGCCAGCAGCTCCCCCGAGGTGTTGGACACCGGGGAGCTGTTTTTT.

The rearrangement uses TRBV5-5 and TRBJ2-7; D possibly corresponds to TRBD1 (6 bases). Germline V CDR1 and CDR2: SGHKS, YYEKEE (reference sequence). V gave up 4 bases and J gave up 1 base, with 15 bases separating them. This CDR3 comprises 15 residues. The CDR3: CASSLRGLVSYEQYF. DNA of the CDR3: TGTGCCAGCAGCCTCAGGGGTCTGGTATCCTACGAGCAGTACTTC.